This entry features one T cell receptor beta chain sequence. The data derive from a study of cytomegalovirus exposure and HLA in healthy donors. Germline-derived CDR1 and CDR2 are SNHLY and FYNNEI. The CDR3 has 13 residues. V was trimmed by 1 base and J by 8 bases, leaving 9 bases between them. Vbeta (60) and Jbeta (13) primers were used in the PCR. Profiled with immunoSEQ multiplex PCR; TCRdb holds only in-frame clones, not every one. The sample has 75,000 to 90,000 clones, more than 65% seen once. Input material: PBMCs. The chain employs TRBV2 and TRBJ2-4, with unresolved D. This clonotype was obtained from a woman in her 40s in good health and CMV-seropositive. The CDR3 spells CASSEGIQDIQYF. The CDR3 nucleotides read TGTGCCAGCAGTGAAGGGATTCAGGACATTCAGTACTTC.